This T cell receptor beta chain was captured in a study of blood T cell repertoires in COVID-19. Turning to the study itself: The samples span acute and convalescent COVID-19 from the United States, Italy and Spain.

Losses at the gene ends were 1 base for V and 3 bases for J; bases not matched to a gene: 8. There are 17 residues in the CDR3. Germline CDR1 and CDR2: SGHVS and FNYEAQ. As processed by the authors: Estimated nucleated cell counts came from reference gene primer amplification. The table came from immunoSEQ multiplex PCR; TCRdb's copy has only in-frame clones and leaves some out. V, J and clone size reflect that table, while D and trimming were determined from the DNA. The sample includes over 200,000 clones, approximately 80% of them seen just once. The sample consisted of peripheral blood. This chain uses TRBV7-6 with TRBJ2-1; TRBD2 matches at 8 bases. The origin of this receptor is a man in his forties who had recovered from COVID-19. The CDR3: CASSLVVSAGVYNEQFF. In DNA form, the CDR3 reads TGTGCCAGCAGCTTAGTCGTCTCAGCGGGGGTCTACAATGAGCAGTTCTTC. The full variable domain, in which reference TRBV7-6 and TRBJ2-1 provide the parts outside the CDR3, is GAGVSQSPRYKVTKRGQDVALRCDPISGHVSLYWYRQALGQGPEFLTYFNYEAQQDKSGLPNDRFSAERPEGSISTLTIQRTEQRDSAMYRCASSLVVSAGVYNEQFFGPGTRLTVL.